This T cell receptor beta chain was documented in a study of blood T cell repertoires in COVID-19. Study background: Italy, Spain and the United States were the sources of the convalescent and acute COVID-19 samples. Sample material is recorded as cDNA or gDNA derived from T cells, B-cell-depleted T cells, or PBMCs.

The CDR3 covers 16 residues. V was pared by 5 bases and J by 7 bases, with 10 bases of the junction left unmatched. Germline CDR1 is SEHNR and CDR2 is FQNEAQ (reference sequence). Per the study methods: Reference gene primer amplification yielded estimated nucleated cell counts. Data came from immunoSEQ multiplex PCR; TCRdb stores just in-frame clones and leaves some out. V and J calls and clone size are copied from that table; D and trimming were computed from the DNA. The sample yields over 250,000 clones, approximately 82% seen once. This study enrolled people aged 18 to 89 from 24 US geographic areas.

The sequenced material came from PBMCs or T cells enriched from blood (not recorded which). V gene TRBV7-9 combines with J gene TRBJ2-1, with 11 bases matching TRBD2. The source is a man between 40 and 49 years old who had been exposed to COVID-19. The DNA for the CDR3 is TGTGCCAGCAGCACAGATAGCGGGAGGGGGTCGAATGAGCAGTTCTTC. It specifies CASSTDSGRGSNEQFF. The variable domain in full, with the rest retrieved from reference TRBV7-9 and TRBJ2-1, is DTGVSQNPRHKITKRGQNVTFRCDPISEHNRLYWYRQTLGQGPEFLTYFQNEAQLEKSRLLSDRFSAERPKGSFSTLEIQRTEQGDSAMYLCASSTDSGRGSNEQFFGPGTRLTVL.